Shown below are 14 T cell receptor beta chains from a single sample sequenced in a study of shared clonotypes between healthy human individuals. Produced via immunoSEQ multiplex PCR; TCRdb's table is partial and in-frame only. The table includes some 650,000 clones, less than 98% detected once. Material for sequencing was naive CD4+ T cells sorted from blood. Subset defined: CD45RA+ positively selected. All receptors come from a woman aged 25 to 45 in good health.

This sequence joins TRBV6-5 and TRBJ1-5; 8 nucleotides align to TRBD1. V was clipped by 5 bases and J by 3 bases; unmatched bases: 6. The CDR3 totals 15 residues. CDR1 is MNHEY and CDR2 is SVGAGI in the germline V gene. DNA of the CDR3: TGTGCCAGCAGTACACAGGGGGAGATCAATCAGCCCCAGCATTTT. It yields the protein CASSTQGEINQPQHF.

This clone was recorded once. The rearrangement joins TRBV6-1 to TRBJ1-4; 7 bases agree with TRBD1. The CDR3 contains 15 residues. Per the germline V gene, CDR1 is MNHNS and CDR2 is SASEGT. Germline trimming cut 4 bases from V and 6 bases from J; bases unmatched to any gene: 8. The CDR3 region is CASSAQTGRDEKLFF. The DNA for the CDR3 is TGTGCCAGCAGTGCTCAGACAGGGCGGGATGAAAAACTGTTTTTT.

The rearrangement uses TRBV18 and TRBJ2-6; D is undetermined. Germline loops: CDR1 KGHSH, CDR2 LQKENI. Trimming cost V 2 bases and J 0 bases, with 8 bases left between them. This CDR3 has 16 residues. CDR3 sequence reads: CASSPNQASGANVLTF. DNA of the CDR3: TGTGCCAGCTCACCAAATCAGGCCTCTGGGGCCAACGTCCTGACTTTC.

The V and J genes are TRBV6-1 and TRBJ1-2, with 7 bases aligning to TRBD1. This CDR3 has 13 amino acids. The trim removed 4 bases at V and 9 bases at J, leaving 8 bases unmatched. Per germline, CDR1 MNHNS and CDR2 SASEGT. The CDR3: CASSGEDRDRYTF. The CDR3 DNA sequence: TGTGCCAGCAGTGGAGAAGACAGGGATCGCTACACCTTC.

The rearrangement uses TRBV7-8 and TRBJ2-1, with 9 bases aligning to TRBD2. Per germline, CDR1 SGHVS and CDR2 FQNEAQ. Trimming removed 4 bases from V and 7 bases from J; junction bases left unmatched: 8. The CDR3 has 15 residues. The CDR3 here is CASSSHSGRTNEQFF. Written as DNA, the CDR3 is TGTGCCAGCAGCTCCCACAGCGGGAGGACAAATGAGCAGTTCTTC.

CDR3 nucleotides: TGTGCCAGCAGTTTATTGCTCCTGGACAGGGGGGGCTATGGCTACACCTTC. Residues: CASSLLLLDRGGYGYTF. The V and J genes are TRBV28 and TRBJ1-2, with 10 bases matching TRBD1. Germline CDR1 MDHEN, CDR2 SYDVKM. CDR3 size: 17 residues. V lost 1 base, J lost 4 bases, and 9 bases stayed unmatched.

The genes are TRBV27 and TRBJ2-1, with D tentatively TRBD2 (5 bases). Trimming left V 5 bases short and J 0 bases short, with 11 bases between. The CDR3 is made up of 15 amino acids. Germline loops: CDR1 MNHEY, CDR2 SMNVEV (reference sequence). This CDR3 reads CASSRGLSSYNEQFF. The CDR3, as DNA: TGTGCCAGCAGTCGTGGACTTAGCTCCTACAATGAGCAGTTCTTC.

V is TRBV19 and J is TRBJ2-1, with D perhaps TRBD2 (6 bases). Germline CDR1 and CDR2: LNHDA and SQIVND (reference sequence). Between the trimmed V and J ends, which lost 0 bases and 3 bases, there was a span of 18 bases. The CDR3 runs to 18 residues. The CDR3 bases are TGTGCCAGTAGTATAGACCCCCTGGCTAGCGCCGACTACAATGAGCAGTTCTTC. Amino acid sequence: CASSIDPLASADYNEQFF.

This rearrangement joins TRBV5-1 to TRBJ2-2, with no clear D. The CDR3 extends over 15 amino acids. The V gene's germline CDR1 is SGHRS and CDR2 YFSETQ. V was pared by 0 bases and J by 7 bases, with 13 bases between. Here the CDR3 reads CASSLVPPPNGELFF. The CDR3 DNA sequence: TGCGCCAGCAGCTTGGTTCCCCCCCCTAACGGGGAGCTGTTTTTT.

The chain joins TRBV19 to TRBJ2-4; D remains unclear. Trimming cost V 6 bases and J 9 bases, with 15 bases left between them. Germline V gene sequence: CDR1 LNHDA, CDR2 SQIVND (reference sequence). The CDR3 is made up of 13 amino acids. The CDR3 sequence is CASSLKERSIQYF. Here the CDR3 DNA reads TGTGCCAGTAGCCTCAAAGAGAGGAGCATTCAGTACTTC.

This clone was picked up a small number of times. This same CDR3 is encoded by further DNA sequences in the sample. The V call is TRBV30, the J call TRBJ1-3; the D gene is possibly TRBD1 (6 bases). This CDR3 has 14 residues. Germline CDR1 is GTSNPN and CDR2 is SVGIG (reference sequence). With 3 bases removed from V and 0 bases from J, the gap between germline ends came to 9 bases. CDR3: CAWSRGGSGNTIYF. CDR3 nucleotides: TGTGCCTGGAGCCGAGGGGGCTCTGGAAACACCATATATTTT.

V and J are TRBV2 and TRBJ2-1, with 12 nucleotides matching TRBD1. The germline V gene has CDR1 SNHLY and CDR2 FYNNEI. This CDR3 is 15 amino acids long. With 3 bases clipped from V and 8 bases from J, the junction kept 5 bases outside the gene matches. CDR3 DNA sequence: TGTGCCAGCAGTGACAGGGGACAGGGGGCTTATGAGCAGTTCTTC. This encodes CASSDRGQGAYEQFF.

The chain is built from TRBV27 and TRBJ2-7; possible D gene TRBD2, 5 bases. Trimming stripped 5 bases from V and 3 bases from J, with 23 bases between. Per the germline V gene, CDR1 is MNHEY and CDR2 is SMNVEV (reference sequence). The CDR3 length is 17 residues. CDR3 amino acids: CASSRPPGVGAGYEQYF. CDR3 sequence (DNA): TGTGCCAGCAGTAGGCCCCCCGGGGTGGGCGCCGGCTACGAGCAGTACTTC.

The chain combines TRBV9 with TRBJ2-1, with a tentative D call TRBD1 (5 bases). This CDR3 spans 16 amino acids. Germline CDR1 and CDR2: SGDLS and YYNGEE. V was clipped by 0 bases and J by 7 bases, with 17 bases between them. CDR3 DNA: TGTGCCAGCAGCGTAGATGTAGGGGCGCTAAAAAATGAGCAGTTCTTC. Translation gives CASSVDVGALKNEQFF.